The 29 T cell receptor beta chains below come from one sample, sequenced in a study of patients and donors after allogeneic stem cell transplantation. TCRdb used MiXCR to reprocess the RT-PCR reads, holding one entry per CDR3 protein. The data contain about 110,000 distinct CDR3 sequences, about a third of them singletons. The sequencing input was blood, either unsorted or a sorted T cell fraction (not recorded which). These receptors all stem from a human donor who was either an allogeneic HSCT recipient or a stem cell or donor lymphocyte infusion donor (not recorded which). It is not recorded whose cells these are; they may come from a transplant donor.

The genes are TRBV5-1 and TRBJ1-4; TRBD1 aligns across 7 bases. The CDR3 has 13 amino acids. The V gene end was trimmed by 5 bases and the J gene end by 4 bases; junction bases not matched to a gene: 2. CDR1 and CDR2 (germline): SGHRS, YFSETQ. In nucleotides, the CDR3 is TGCGCCAGCAGGGGACAGTTTAATGAAAAACTGTTTTTT. Amino acids: CASRGQFNEKLFF.

The table lists this clonotype with many counts. The CDR3: CSALGQGSTEAFF. The CDR3 region has the DNA TGCAGTGCTCTAGGACAGGGAAGCACTGAAGCTTTCTTT. The chain combines TRBV20-1 with TRBJ1-1, with 8 bases lining up with TRBD1. CDR1 is DFQATT, CDR2 SNEGSKA, per germline (reference sequence). The length of the CDR3 is 13 residues. Unmatched junction bases numbered 6, after V lost 5 bases and J lost 4 bases.

A few counts support this clonotype. The J gene is TRBJ1-2, the V gene TRBV11-2; D is unresolved. The CDR3 loop spans 13 amino acids. Germline loops: CDR1 SGHAT, CDR2 FQNNGV. Trimming left V 1 base short and J 7 bases short, with 10 bases between. The chain's CDR3 is CASSLGSGFGYTF. In nucleotides, the CDR3 is TGTGCCAGCAGCTTAGGTTCCGGGTTTGGCTACACCTTC.

This clonotype was observed a handful of times. This chain uses TRBV29-1 with TRBJ2-1, with D possibly matching TRBD2 (5 bases). From germline, CDR1 is SQVTM and CDR2 ANQGSEA. Trimming removed 5 bases at V and 7 bases at J, with 12 bases between. The CDR3 has 12 residues. CDR3 sequence (DNA): TGCAGCGTTCCGGGGAAGGCAAATGAGCAGTTCTTC. It translates to CSVPGKANEQFF.

This chain uses TRBV29-1 with TRBJ2-5; D is undetermined. The CDR3 is 11 residues long. The germline V gene encodes CDR1 SQVTM and CDR2 ANQGSEA. The germline V and J ends were trimmed by 3 bases and 6 bases, with 8 bases remaining between them. The CDR3 loop is CSVEEHKTQYF. CDR3 DNA sequence: TGCAGCGTTGAGGAGCATAAGACCCAGTACTTC.

This clonotype was observed a handful of times. The chain couples TRBV4-3 to TRBJ2-5, with TRBD2 matching over 9 bases. The CDR3 spans 16 residues. Losses at the gene ends were 0 bases for V and 3 bases for J; bases not matched to a gene: 5. In germline, CDR1 is LGHNA, CDR2 YSLEER. The CDR3 bases are TGCGCCAGCAGCCAAGATCGAGCGGGAGGCGAAGAGACCCAGTACTTC. It encodes CASSQDRAGGEETQYF.

This chain uses TRBV5-1 with TRBJ2-1; D not resolved. The ends were cut back, 5 bases at V and 0 bases at J, with 9 bases in the middle. Germline values: CDR1 SGHRS, CDR2 YFSETQ. The CDR3 runs 14 residues. The CDR3 DNA is TGCGCCAGCAGGCCAGGCAGCTCCTACAATGAGCAGTTCTTC. Translated: CASRPGSSYNEQFF.

This clonotype has just a few counts. V is TRBV5-6 and J is TRBJ1-2; TRBD1 might be the D (5 bases). The CDR3 sequence is 13 residues long. Between the trimmed V and J ends, which lost 0 bases and 3 bases, there was a span of 6 bases. Germline V gene lookup returns CDR1 SGHDT and CDR2 YYEEEE. The CDR3 region is CASSLGGDYGYTF. CDR3 bases: TGTGCCAGCAGCTTGGGGGGCGACTATGGCTACACCTTC.

This chain uses TRBV18 with TRBJ2-1; D uncertain. The CDR3 spans 11 residues. With 6 bases removed from V and 6 bases from J, the gap between germline ends came to 6 bases. Germline assignment: CDR1 KGHSH and CDR2 LQKENI. The CDR3 loop is CASSKFNEQFF. CDR3 nucleotides: TGTGCCAGCTCCAAGTTCAATGAGCAGTTCTTC.

This chain links TRBV24-1 with TRBJ2-5; perhaps TRBD1 as D (7 bases). V lost 1 base and J 5 bases, leaving 16 bases between the germline ends. The CDR3 covers 16 residues. Germline CDR1 and CDR2: KGHDR and SFDVKD. CDR3: CATSDFGLTGRETQYF. Written as DNA, the CDR3 is TGTGCCACCAGTGATTTTGGGTTGACAGGGAGGGAGACCCAGTACTTC.

The chain has TRBV25-1 and TRBJ1-3; D possibly corresponds to TRBD1 (6 bases). Germline V gives CDR1 MGHDK, CDR2 SYGVNS. Trimming took off 4 bases at V and 8 bases at J, with 15 bases between the two ends. The CDR3 contains 14 residues. The CDR3: CASSATGKRYTIYF. DNA of the CDR3: TGTGCCAGCAGTGCTACAGGGAAACGGTACACCATATATTTT.

V gene TRBV6-5 combines with J gene TRBJ1-4; D is ambiguous. CDR1 and CDR2 (germline): MNHEY, SVGAGI. CDR3 length: 16 residues. The V end lost 7 bases, the J end lost 0 bases, and 15 bases lay between the germline ends. CDR3 residues: CASTTARATTNEKLFF. In DNA, the CDR3 is TGTGCCAGCACCACCGCGAGGGCGACAACTAATGAAAAACTGTTTTTT.

This clonotype was counted a few times. The chain joins TRBV7-2 to TRBJ1-6; D is unclear. Looked up from germline, CDR1 is SGHTA and CDR2 is FQGNSA. The CDR3 consists of 14 residues. V lost 5 bases and J 7 bases, leaving 12 bases between the germline ends. The CDR3 reads CASSPGSANSPLHF. For the CDR3, the DNA is TGTGCCAGCAGCCCGGGATCTGCCAATTCACCCCTCCACTTT.

This clonotype was seen only a few times. The gene calls are TRBV29-1 and TRBJ1-2, with a tentative D call TRBD1 (6 bases). Germline V CDR1 and CDR2: SQVTM, ANQGSEA. CDR3 size: 15 residues. V dropped 6 bases and J dropped 4 bases, with 21 bases sitting between them. In nucleotides, the CDR3 is TGCAGCGTCTCCCCAATTTACAGGGACCCCTATGGCTACACCTTC. Translation gives CSVSPIYRDPYGYTF.

The chain is built from TRBV7-9 and TRBJ2-1; no clear D. Trimming pared 2 bases from V and 0 bases from J, leaving 17 bases between. The germline V gene has CDR1 SEHNR and CDR2 FQNEAQ (reference sequence). The CDR3 contains 18 residues. The CDR3 DNA sequence: TGTGCCAGCAGCTTAAGAGCGCGAGCGCCCAGCTCCTACAATGAGCAGTTCTTC. Encoded protein: CASSLRARAPSSYNEQFF. Full variable domain (rest looked up from reference TRBV7-9 and TRBJ2-1): DTGVSQNPRHKITKRGQNVTFRCDPISEHNRLYWYRQTLGQGPEFLTYFQNEAQLEKSRLLSDRFSAERPKGSFSTLEIQRTEQGDSAMYLCASSLRARAPSSYNEQFFGPGTRLTVL.

The chain recombines TRBV2 with TRBJ1-1; D gene ambiguous. Germline CDR1 reads SNHLY; CDR2 reads FYNNEI. V lost 3 bases and J lost 5, with 10 bases in between. The CDR3 contains 13 residues. The DNA of the CDR3 is TGTGCCAGCAGTGAGGAGGGCTTAACTGAAGCTTTCTTT. Amino acids: CASSEEGLTEAFF. Variable domain in full (rest from reference TRBV2 and TRBJ1-1): EPEVTQTPSHQVTQMGQEVILRCVPISNHLYFYWYRQILGQKVEFLVSFYNNEISEKSEIFDDQFSVERPDGSNFTLKIRSTKLEDSAMYFCASSEEGLTEAFFGQGTRLTVV.

This clonotype was detected a few times. V gene TRBV20-1 combines with J gene TRBJ1-1; D uncertain. Trimming removed 6 bases at V and 8 bases at J, with 16 bases between. CDR3 length equals 12 residues. CDR1 DFQATT and CDR2 SNEGSKA come from the germline V gene (reference sequence). The CDR3 loop is CSALTDFPEAFF. CDR3 DNA sequence: TGCAGTGCATTAACAGACTTTCCCGAAGCTTTCTTT.

J is TRBJ2-5 and V is TRBV6-6, with D perhaps TRBD1 (5 bases). Germline V gene lookup returns CDR1 MNHNY and CDR2 SVGAGI (reference sequence). The CDR3 length is 15 residues. V was clipped by 0 bases and J by 5 bases, with 13 bases between them. CDR3 region: CASSYSRMGLETQYF. The CDR3 DNA is TGTGCCAGCAGTTACTCGAGAATGGGGCTGGAGACCCAGTACTTC.

The genes are TRBV12-3 or TRBV12-4 and TRBJ2-6; no firm D call. V was cut by 5 bases and J by 1 base, with 9 bases left in between. The CDR3 is 15 residues long. The CDR3 sequence: CASSERRSGANVLTF. CDR3 in DNA: TGTGCCAGCAGTGAGCGCCGTTCTGGGGCCAACGTCCTGACTTTC.

The rearrangement uses TRBV18 and TRBJ2-5; 8 bases match TRBD2. With 4 bases clipped from V and 2 bases from J, the junction kept 6 bases outside the gene matches. This CDR3 is built from 15 residues. Germline loops: CDR1 KGHSH, CDR2 LQKENI. CDR3: CASSQTSVPQETQYF. The CDR3 region has the DNA TGTGCCAGCTCACAGACTAGCGTACCTCAAGAGACCCAGTACTTC.

V is TRBV20-1 and J is TRBJ1-1; no firm D call. The ends were cut back, 1 base at V and 1 base at J, with 10 bases in the middle. Looked up from germline, CDR1 is DFQATT and CDR2 is SNEGSKA (reference sequence). The length of the CDR3 is 14 residues. CDR3 nucleotide sequence: TGCAGTGCTAGAGCAGGCAGGCGGAACACTGAAGCTTTCTTT. As protein: CSARAGRRNTEAFF.

Only a few counts were recorded for this clonotype. The rearrangement joins TRBV12-3 or TRBV12-4 to TRBJ1-2; 8 bases are shared with TRBD1. The CDR3 runs to 15 residues. Germline trimming cut 5 bases from V and 3 bases from J; bases unmatched to any gene: 8. The CDR3 protein is CASSQWTGSYYGYTF. CDR3 DNA: TGTGCCAGCAGTCAATGGACAGGGAGCTACTATGGCTACACCTTC.

The count of this clonotype is one. The rearrangement joins TRBV7-3 to TRBJ2-1; perhaps TRBD2 as D (5 bases). Trimming stripped 5 bases from V and 10 bases from J, with 15 bases between. This CDR3 region has 13 residues. Germline lookup yields CDR1 SGHTA and CDR2 FQGTGA. DNA of the CDR3: TGTGCCAGCAGCCGCTTTGGGAGTTACGAGCAGTTCTTC. Translated: CASSRFGSYEQFF.

The V call is TRBV4-3, the J call TRBJ2-7; no clear D gene. The CDR3 is 11 amino acids. The germline gives CDR1 LGHNA, CDR2 YSLEER. The V and J ends lost 1 base and 8 bases respectively, with 6 bases between them. CDR3: CASSQAGQQYF. The CDR3 DNA sequence: TGCGCCAGCAGCCAAGCAGGTCAGCAGTACTTC.

CDR3 residues: CATSDDNSYEQYF. CDR3 coding DNA: TGTGCCACCAGTGATGACAATTCCTACGAGCAGTACTTC. This rearrangement joins TRBV24-1 to TRBJ2-7, with D hard to call. Between the trimmed V and J ends, which lost 3 bases and 1 base, there was a span of 6 bases. The CDR3 has 13 residues. The germline V gene has CDR1 KGHDR and CDR2 SFDVKD.

Notes on this clonotype: A junction end diverges from the germline sequence, so it may reflect a read error. The V gene is TRBV4-2, the J gene TRBJ2-3; the D is unclear. Germline assignment: CDR1 LGHNA and CDR2 YNFKEQ. The CDR3 contains 16 residues. The CDR3 is CASCQDWLDHTDTQYF. Written as DNA, the CDR3 is TGTGCCAGCTGCCAAGATTGGCTAGATCACACAGATACGCAGTATTTT.

The chain employs TRBV6-5 and TRBJ2-5; D may be TRBD2 (6 bases). CDR1 is MNHEY and CDR2 is SVGAGI in the germline V gene. This CDR3 has 15 amino acids. Trimming cost V 1 base and J 5 bases, with 14 bases left between them. The CDR3 DNA follows: TGTGCCAGCAGTTACTATCCGGCGGGGTTGGAGACCCAGTACTTC. Encoded protein: CASSYYPAGLETQYF.

This clonotype has a handful of counts. The chain carries TRBV20-1 and TRBJ2-2; TRBD2 agrees at 8 bases. Germline CDR1 reads DFQATT; CDR2 reads SNEGSKA (reference sequence). This CDR3 spans 18 amino acids. J was trimmed by 0 bases and V by 3 bases; bases with no gene match: 12. This CDR3 is CSARATSGPSTNTGELFF. The CDR3, as DNA: TGCAGTGCTAGGGCTACTAGCGGACCATCTACGAACACCGGGGAGCTGTTTTTT.

Only a few counts were recorded for this clonotype. CDR3 amino acids: CASSLGVGPNTEAFF. CDR3 bases: TGTGCCAGCAGCTTAGGCGTGGGCCCGAACACTGAAGCTTTCTTT. V is TRBV7-2 and J is TRBJ1-1; no firm D call. V lost 1 base and J lost 1, with 10 bases in between. The germline gives CDR1 SGHTA, CDR2 FQGNSA. The length of the CDR3 is 15 residues.